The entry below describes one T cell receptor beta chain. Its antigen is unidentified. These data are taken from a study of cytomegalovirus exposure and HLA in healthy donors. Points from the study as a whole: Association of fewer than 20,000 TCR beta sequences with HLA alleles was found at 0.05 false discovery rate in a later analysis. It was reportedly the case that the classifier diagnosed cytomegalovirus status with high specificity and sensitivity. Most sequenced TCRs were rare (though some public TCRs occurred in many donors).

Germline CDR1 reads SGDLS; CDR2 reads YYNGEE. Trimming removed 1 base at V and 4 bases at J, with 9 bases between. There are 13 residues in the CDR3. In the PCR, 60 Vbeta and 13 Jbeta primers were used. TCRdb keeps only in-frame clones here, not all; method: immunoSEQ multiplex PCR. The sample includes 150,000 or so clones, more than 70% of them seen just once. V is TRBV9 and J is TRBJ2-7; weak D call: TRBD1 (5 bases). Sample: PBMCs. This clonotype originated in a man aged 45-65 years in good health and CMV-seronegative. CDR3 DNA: TGTGCCAGCAGCGTATCAGGGTATTACGAGCAGTACTTC. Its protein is CASSVSGYYEQYF.